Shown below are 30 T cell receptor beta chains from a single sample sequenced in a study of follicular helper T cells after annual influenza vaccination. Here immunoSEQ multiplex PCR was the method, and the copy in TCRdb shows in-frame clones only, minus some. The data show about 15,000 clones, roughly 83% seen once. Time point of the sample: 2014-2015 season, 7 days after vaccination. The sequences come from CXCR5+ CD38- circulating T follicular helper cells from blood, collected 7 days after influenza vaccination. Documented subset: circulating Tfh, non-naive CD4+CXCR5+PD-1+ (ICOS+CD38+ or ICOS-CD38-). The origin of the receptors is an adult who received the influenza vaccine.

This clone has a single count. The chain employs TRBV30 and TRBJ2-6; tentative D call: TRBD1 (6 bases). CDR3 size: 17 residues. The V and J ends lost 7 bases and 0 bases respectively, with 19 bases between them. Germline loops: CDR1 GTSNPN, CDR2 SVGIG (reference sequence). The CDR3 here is CAYDQGSPSSGANVLTF. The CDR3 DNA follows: TGTGCCTACGATCAGGGGTCCCCCAGCTCTGGGGCCAACGTCCTGACTTTC.

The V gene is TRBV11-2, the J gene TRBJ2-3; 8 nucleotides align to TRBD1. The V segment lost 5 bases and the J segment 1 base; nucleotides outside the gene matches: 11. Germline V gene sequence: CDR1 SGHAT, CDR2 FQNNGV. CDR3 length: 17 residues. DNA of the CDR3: TGTGCCAGCAGCCCTACCCGGACAGGGCACGGCACAGATACGCAGTATTTT. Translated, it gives CASSPTRTGHGTDTQYF.

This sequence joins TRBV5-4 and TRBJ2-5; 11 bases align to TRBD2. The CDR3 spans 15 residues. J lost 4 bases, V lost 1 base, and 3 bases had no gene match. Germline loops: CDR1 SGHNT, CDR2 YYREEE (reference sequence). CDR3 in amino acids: CASSLLSGGGETQYF. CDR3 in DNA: TGTGCCAGCAGCTTGCTTAGCGGGGGGGGAGAGACCCAGTACTTC.

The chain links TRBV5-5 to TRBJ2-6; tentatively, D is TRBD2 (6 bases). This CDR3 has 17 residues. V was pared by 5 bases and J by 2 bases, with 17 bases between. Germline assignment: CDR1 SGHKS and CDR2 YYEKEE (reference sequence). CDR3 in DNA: TGTGCCAGCAGTCAACTCGGGACTCCGGCTGGGGCCAACGTCCTGACTTTC. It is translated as CASSQLGTPAGANVLTF.

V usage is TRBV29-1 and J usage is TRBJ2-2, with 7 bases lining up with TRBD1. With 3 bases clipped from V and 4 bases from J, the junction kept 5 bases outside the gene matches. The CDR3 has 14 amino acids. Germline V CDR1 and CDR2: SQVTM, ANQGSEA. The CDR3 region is CSVDRGSATGELFF. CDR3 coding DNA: TGCAGCGTTGACAGGGGGAGCGCCACCGGGGAGCTGTTTTTT.

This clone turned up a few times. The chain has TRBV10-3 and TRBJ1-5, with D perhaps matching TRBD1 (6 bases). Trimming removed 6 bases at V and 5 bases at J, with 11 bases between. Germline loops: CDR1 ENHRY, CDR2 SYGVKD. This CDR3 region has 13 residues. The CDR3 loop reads CAIRQGSDQPQHF. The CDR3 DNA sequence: TGTGCCATCAGGCAGGGGAGCGATCAGCCCCAGCATTTT.

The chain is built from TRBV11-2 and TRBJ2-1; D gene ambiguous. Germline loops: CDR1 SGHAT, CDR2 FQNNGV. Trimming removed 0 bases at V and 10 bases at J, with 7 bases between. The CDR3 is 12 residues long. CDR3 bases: TGTGCCAGCAGCTTAGATAGGCGGGAGCAGTTCTTC. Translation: CASSLDRREQFF.

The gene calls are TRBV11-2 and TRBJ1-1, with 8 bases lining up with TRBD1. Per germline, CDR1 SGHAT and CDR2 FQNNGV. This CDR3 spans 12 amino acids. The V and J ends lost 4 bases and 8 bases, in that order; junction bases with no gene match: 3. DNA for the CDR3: TGTGCCAGCAGCTGGGACAGGCTAGAAGCTTTCTTT. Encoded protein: CASSWDRLEAFF.

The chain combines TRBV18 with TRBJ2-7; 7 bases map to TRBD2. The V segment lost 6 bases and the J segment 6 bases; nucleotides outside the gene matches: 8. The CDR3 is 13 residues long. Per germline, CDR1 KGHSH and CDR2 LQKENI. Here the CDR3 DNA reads TGTGCCAGCTCCACGGGGGGTGAGGGCGAGCAGTACTTC. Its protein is CASSTGGEGEQYF.

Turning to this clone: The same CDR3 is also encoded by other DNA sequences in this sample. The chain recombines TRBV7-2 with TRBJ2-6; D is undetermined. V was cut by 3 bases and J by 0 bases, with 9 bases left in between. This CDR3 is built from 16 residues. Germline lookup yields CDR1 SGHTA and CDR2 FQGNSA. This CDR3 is CASSFPMSSGANVLTF. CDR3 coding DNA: TGTGCCAGCAGCTTCCCAATGAGCTCTGGGGCCAACGTCCTGACTTTC.

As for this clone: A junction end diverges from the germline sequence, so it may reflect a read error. The CDR3 DNA is TGTGCCAGCAGCTTAGATAGGGCCGGGGGGCTGTTTTTT. Amino acid sequence: CASSLDRAGGLFF. J is TRBJ2-2 and V is TRBV11-2; tentative D call: TRBD2 (6 bases). This CDR3 is 13 amino acids long. Germline CDR1 is SGHAT and CDR2 is FQNNGV.

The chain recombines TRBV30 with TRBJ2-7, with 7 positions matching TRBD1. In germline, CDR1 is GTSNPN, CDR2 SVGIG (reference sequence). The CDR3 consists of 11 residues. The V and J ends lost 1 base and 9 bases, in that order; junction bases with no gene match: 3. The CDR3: CAWSATGMQYF. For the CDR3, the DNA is TGTGCCTGGAGTGCGACAGGGATGCAGTACTTC.

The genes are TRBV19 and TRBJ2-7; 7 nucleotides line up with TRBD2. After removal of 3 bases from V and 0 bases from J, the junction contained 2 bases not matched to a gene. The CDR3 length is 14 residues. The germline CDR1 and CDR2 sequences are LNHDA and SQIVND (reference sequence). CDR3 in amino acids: CASSMRGYSYEQYF. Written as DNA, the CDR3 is TGTGCCAGTAGTATGCGGGGGTACTCCTACGAGCAGTACTTC.

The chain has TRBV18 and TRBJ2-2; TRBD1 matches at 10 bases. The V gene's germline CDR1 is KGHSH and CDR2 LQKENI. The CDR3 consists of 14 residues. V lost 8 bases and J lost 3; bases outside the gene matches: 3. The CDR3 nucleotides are TGTGCCAGCCAGGGACAGGGGCACACCGGGGAGCTGTTTTTT. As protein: CASQGQGHTGELFF.

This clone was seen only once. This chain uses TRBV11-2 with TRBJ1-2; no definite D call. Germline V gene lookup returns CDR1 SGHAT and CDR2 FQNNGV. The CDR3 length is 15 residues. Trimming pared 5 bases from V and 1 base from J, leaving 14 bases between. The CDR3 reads CASSPLGSLNYGYTF. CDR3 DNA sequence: TGTGCCAGCAGCCCCCTGGGCAGCCTTAACTATGGCTACACCTTC.

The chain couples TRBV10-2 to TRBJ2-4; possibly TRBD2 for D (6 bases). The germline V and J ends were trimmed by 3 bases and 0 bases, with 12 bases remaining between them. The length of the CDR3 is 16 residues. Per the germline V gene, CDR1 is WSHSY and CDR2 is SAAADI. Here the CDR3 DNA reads TGCGCCAGCAGTGAAAATTCGGGACTAGCCAAAAACATTCAGTACTTC. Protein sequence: CASSENSGLAKNIQYF.

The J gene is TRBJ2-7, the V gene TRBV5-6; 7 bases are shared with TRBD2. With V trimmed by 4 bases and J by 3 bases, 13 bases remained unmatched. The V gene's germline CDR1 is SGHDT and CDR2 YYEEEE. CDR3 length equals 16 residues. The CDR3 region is CASSLKTGTNLYEQYF. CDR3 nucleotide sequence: TGTGCCAGCAGCCTTAAGACCGGGACTAACCTCTACGAGCAGTACTTC.

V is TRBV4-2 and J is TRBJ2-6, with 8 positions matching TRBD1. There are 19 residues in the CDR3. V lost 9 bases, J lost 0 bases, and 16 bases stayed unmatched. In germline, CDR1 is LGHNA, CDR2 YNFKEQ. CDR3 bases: TGTGCCAGTAGTAGACAGGGGATAGCGGAAAGCTCTGGGGCCAACGTCCTGACTTTC. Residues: CASSRQGIAESSGANVLTF.

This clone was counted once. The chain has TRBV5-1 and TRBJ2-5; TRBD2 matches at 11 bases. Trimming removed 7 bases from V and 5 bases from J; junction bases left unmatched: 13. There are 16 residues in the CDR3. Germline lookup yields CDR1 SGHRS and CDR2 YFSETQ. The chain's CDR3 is CASSSSLAGGAETQYF. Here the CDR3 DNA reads TGCGCCAGCTCTTCCTCCCTAGCGGGGGGCGCCGAGACCCAGTACTTC.

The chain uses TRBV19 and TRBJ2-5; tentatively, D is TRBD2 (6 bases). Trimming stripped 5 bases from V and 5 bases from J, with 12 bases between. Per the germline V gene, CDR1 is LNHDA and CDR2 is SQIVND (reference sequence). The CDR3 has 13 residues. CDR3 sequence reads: CASSPRRGETQYF. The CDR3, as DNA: TGTGCCAGTAGTCCCCGCCGGGGGGAGACCCAGTACTTC.

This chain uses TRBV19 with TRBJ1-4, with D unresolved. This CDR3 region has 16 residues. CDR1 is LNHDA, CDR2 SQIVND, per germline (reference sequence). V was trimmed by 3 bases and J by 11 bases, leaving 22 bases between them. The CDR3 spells CASSMSSGLIGGKLFF. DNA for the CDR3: TGTGCCAGTAGTATGTCGTCCGGACTGATCGGTGGTAAACTGTTTTTT.

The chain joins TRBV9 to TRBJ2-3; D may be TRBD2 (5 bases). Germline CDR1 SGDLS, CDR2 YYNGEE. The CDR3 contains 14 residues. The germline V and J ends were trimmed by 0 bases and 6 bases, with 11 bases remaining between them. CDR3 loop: CASSVEVGGDTQYF. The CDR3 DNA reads TGTGCCAGCAGCGTAGAGGTGGGCGGGGATACGCAGTATTTT.

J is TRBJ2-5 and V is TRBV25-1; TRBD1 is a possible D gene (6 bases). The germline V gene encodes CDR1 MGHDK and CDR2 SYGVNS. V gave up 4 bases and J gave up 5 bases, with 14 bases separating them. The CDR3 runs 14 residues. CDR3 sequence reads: CASSGRTEAETQYF. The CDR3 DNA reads TGTGCCAGCAGTGGCCGGACAGAAGCGGAGACCCAGTACTTC.

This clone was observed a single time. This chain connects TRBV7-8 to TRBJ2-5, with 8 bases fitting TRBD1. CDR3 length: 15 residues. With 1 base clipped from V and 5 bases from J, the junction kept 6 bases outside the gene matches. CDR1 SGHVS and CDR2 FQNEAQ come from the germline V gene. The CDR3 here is CASSLVTGAWETQYF. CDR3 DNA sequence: TGTGCCAGCAGCTTAGTGACAGGGGCCTGGGAGACCCAGTACTTC. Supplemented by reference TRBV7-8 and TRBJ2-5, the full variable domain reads GAGVSQSPRYKVAKRGQDVALRCDPISGHVSLFWYQQALGQGPEFLTYFQNEAQLDKSGLPSDRFFAERPEGSVSTLKIQRTQQEDSAVYLCASSLVTGAWETQYFGPGTRLLVL.

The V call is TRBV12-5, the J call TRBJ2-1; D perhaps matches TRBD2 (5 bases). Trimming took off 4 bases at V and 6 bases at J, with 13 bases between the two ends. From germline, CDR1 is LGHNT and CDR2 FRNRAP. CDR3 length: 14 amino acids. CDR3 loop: CASGSSPGFNEQFF. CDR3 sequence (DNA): TGTGCTAGTGGTTCCTCGCCGGGGTTCAATGAGCAGTTCTTC.

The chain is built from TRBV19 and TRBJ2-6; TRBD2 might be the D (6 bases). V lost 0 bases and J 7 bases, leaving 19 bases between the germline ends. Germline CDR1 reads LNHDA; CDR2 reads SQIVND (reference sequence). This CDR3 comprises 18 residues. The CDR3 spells CASSIEGSLRRGANVLTF. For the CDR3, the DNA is TGTGCCAGTAGTATAGAGGGCAGTTTAAGGAGGGGAGCCAACGTCCTGACTTTC.

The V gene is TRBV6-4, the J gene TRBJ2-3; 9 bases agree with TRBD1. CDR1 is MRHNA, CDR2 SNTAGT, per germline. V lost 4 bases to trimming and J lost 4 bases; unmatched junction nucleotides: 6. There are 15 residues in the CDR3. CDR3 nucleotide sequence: TGTGCCAGCAGTGCCCGGGACAGGGATGCAGATACGCAGTATTTT. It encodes CASSARDRDADTQYF.

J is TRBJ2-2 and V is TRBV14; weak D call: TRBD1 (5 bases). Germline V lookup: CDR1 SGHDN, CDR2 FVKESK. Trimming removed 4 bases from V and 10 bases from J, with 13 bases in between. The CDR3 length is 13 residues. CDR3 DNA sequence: TGTGCCAGCAGCCGCAATAGGGGCGAGGAGCTGTTTTTT. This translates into CASSRNRGEELFF.

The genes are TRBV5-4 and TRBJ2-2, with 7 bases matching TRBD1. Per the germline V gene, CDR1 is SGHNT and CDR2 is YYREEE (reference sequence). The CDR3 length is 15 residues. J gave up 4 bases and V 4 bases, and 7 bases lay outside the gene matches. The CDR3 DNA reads TGTGCCAGCAGCCGTGACAGGGTACCCACCGGGGAGCTGTTTTTT. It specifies CASSRDRVPTGELFF.

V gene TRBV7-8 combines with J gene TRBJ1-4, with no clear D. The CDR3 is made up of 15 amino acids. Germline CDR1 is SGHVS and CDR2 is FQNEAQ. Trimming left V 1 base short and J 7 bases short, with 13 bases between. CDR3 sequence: CASSLVGRGSEKLFF. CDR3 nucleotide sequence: TGTGCCAGCAGCTTAGTAGGGAGAGGGAGTGAAAAACTGTTTTTT.